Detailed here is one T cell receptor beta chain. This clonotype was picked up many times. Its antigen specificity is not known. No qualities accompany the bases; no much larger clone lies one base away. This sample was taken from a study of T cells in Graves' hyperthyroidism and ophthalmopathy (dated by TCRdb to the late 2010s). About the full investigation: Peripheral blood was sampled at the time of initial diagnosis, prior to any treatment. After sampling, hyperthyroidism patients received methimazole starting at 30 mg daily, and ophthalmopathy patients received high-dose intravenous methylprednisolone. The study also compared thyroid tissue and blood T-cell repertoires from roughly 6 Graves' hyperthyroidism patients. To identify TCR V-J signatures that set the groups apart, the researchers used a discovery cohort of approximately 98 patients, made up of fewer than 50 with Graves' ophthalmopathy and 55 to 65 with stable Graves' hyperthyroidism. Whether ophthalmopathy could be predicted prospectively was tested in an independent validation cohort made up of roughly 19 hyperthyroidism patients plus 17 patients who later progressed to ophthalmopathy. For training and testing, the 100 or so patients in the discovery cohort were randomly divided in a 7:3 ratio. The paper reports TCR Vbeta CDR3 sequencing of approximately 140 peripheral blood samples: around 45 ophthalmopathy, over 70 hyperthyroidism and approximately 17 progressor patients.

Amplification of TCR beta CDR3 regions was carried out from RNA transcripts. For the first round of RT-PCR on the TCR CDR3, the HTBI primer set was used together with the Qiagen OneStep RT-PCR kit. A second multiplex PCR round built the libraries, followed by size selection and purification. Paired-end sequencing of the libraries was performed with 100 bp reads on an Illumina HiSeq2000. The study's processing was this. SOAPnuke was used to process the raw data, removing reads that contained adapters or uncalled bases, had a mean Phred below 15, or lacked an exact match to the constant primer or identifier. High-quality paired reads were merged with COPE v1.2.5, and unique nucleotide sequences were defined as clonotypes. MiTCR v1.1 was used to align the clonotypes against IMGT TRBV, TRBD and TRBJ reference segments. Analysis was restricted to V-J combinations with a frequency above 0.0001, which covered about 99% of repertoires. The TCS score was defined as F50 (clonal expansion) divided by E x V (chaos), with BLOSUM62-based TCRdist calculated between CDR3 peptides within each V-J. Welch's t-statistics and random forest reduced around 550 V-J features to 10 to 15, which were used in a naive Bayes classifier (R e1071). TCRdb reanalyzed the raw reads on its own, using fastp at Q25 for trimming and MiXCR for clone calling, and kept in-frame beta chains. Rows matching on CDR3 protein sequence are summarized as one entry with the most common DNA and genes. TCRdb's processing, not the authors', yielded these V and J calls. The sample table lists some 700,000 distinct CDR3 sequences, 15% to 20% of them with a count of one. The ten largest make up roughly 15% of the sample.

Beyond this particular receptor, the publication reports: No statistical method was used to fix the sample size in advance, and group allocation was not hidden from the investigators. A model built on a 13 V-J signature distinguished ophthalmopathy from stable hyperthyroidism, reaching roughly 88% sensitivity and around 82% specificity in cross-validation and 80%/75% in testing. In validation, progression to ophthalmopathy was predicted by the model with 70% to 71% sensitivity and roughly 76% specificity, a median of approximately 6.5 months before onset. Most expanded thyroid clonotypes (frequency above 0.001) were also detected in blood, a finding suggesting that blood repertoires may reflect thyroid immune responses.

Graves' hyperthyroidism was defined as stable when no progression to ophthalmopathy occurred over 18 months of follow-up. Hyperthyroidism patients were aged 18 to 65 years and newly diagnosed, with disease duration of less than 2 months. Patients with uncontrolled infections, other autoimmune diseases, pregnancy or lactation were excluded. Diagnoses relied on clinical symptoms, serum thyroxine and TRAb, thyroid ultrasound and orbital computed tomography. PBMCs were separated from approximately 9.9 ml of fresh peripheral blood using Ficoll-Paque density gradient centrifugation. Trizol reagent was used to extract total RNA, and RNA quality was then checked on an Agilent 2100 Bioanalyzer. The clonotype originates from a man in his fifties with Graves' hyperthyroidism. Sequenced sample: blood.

The CDR3 has the sequence CASSEDTAGNQPQHF. At the DNA level, the sequence is TGTGCCAGCAGTGAAGACACGGCGGGGAATCAGCCCCAGCATTTT. The rearranged chain carries TRBV2 and TRBJ1-5, with the D gene not confidently named. The germline ends are 11 bases apart after V is trimmed by 1 base and J by 4 bases. The germline V gene provides CDR1 SNHLY and CDR2 FYNNEI. There are 15 amino acids in the CDR3, from cysteine to phenylalanine inclusive. This entry keeps only the CDR3 DNA: 45 bases, framed from base 1.